The present TCR beta chain was sequenced within a study of blood T cells in healthy people across ages. The germline CDR1 and CDR2 sequences are MNHEY and SMNVEV (reference sequence). The CDR3 runs to 15 residues. With 5 bases removed from V and 5 bases from J, the gap between germline ends came to 19 bases. With a J-beta primer mix and a sample-barcoded 5' primer, a second PCR ran about 6 to 11 cycles. TCRdb processed the 5' RACE reads anew with MiXCR; each CDR3 protein has one entry. The profile shows 700,000 to 850,000 distinct CDR3 sequences, approximately 53% of them singletons. Material: blood. The chain carries TRBV27 and TRBJ2-7, with D tentatively TRBD1 or TRBD2 (5 bases each). The origin of this receptor is a man aged 80 or over in good health. The CDR3 protein is CASSGPGPRPHEQYF. CDR3 nucleotides: TGTGCCAGCAGTGGACCGGGACCCAGACCCCACGAGCAGTACTTC.